This T cell receptor (beta chain) was documented in a study of T-cell memory formation after mild COVID-19. At the level of the study: In these data, TCR clusters were largely donor specific. The study, taken as a whole, reports: The pre-infection memory compartment contained some responding clones, suggesting cross-reactive memory joined. Later expanders leaned toward CD4+, whereas clones contracting from day 15 to 85 were balanced CD4/CD8.

V lost 3 bases, J lost 3 bases, and 8 bases lay in between. Looked up from germline, CDR1 is KGHSH and CDR2 is LQKENI. The CDR3 runs 13 residues. TCRdb recomputed calls from the 5' RACE reads with MiXCR, one row per CDR3 protein. In the table there are some 48,000 distinct CDR3 sequences, 25% to 35% of which are singletons. Worth noting for this clonotype: Antigen specificity is unknown.

The rearrangement links TRBV18 to TRBJ2-5; weak D call: TRBD2 (5 bases). The clonotype was recovered from a man in his late teens or twenties who had mild COVID-19 (a few samples of this study predate the infection). Cell type and time point are not known. Sequencing was done on a sample of PBMCs or a T cell subset sorted from them (not recorded which). The CDR3 DNA reads as TGTGCCAGCTCACCTTCAGCGGAAGAGACCCAGTACTTC. This gives the protein CASSPSAEETQYF. Full variable domain (outside the CDR3, taken from reference TRBV18 and TRBJ2-5): NAGVMQNPRHLVRRRGQEARLRCSPMKGHSHVYWYRQLPEEGLKFMVYLQKENIIDESGMPKERFSAEFPKEGPSILRIQQVVRGDSAAYFCASSPSAEETQYFGPGTRLLVL.